The sequence of this TCR beta chain was determined in a study of T cell changes during pregnancy in multiple sclerosis. Profiled with immunoSEQ multiplex PCR; TCRdb holds only in-frame clones, not every one. The data contain more than 55,000 clones, approximately 91% of them singletons. The germline V and J ends were trimmed by 2 bases and 5 bases, with 10 bases remaining between them. Germline CDR1 is SEHNR and CDR2 is FQNEAQ (reference sequence). The CDR3 extends over 14 amino acids. This chain links TRBV7-9 with TRBJ1-5, with D perhaps TRBD1 (5 bases). This receptor was taken from a female donor with multiple sclerosis, enrolled in a pregnancy study. Material: CD4+ T cells from peripheral blood mononuclear cells, obtained in the third trimester of pregnancy. DNA of the CDR3: TGTGCCAGCAGCTTAACAGGAAACGATCAGCCCCAGCATTTT. Protein product: CASSLTGNDQPQHF.